This paragraph covers one TCR beta chain sequence. What it binds is not known. The data stem from a study of PD-1 blockade in mismatch repair-deficient tumors. Across the study: All were previously treated, progressing patients with over 9 mismatch repair-deficient cancer types. Study-level results: Tumor-resident clones, often absent from pretreatment blood, expanded after pembrolizumab and then contracted.

TCRdb keeps only in-frame clones here, not all; method: immunoSEQ multiplex PCR. The top ten hold roughly 3.5% of the sample, which has 35,000 to 45,000 clones, approximately 84% seen once. This CDR3 has 12 residues. CDR1 is LNHDA, CDR2 SQIVND, per germline (reference sequence). V lost 7 bases to trimming and J lost 2 bases, with 8 bases between them. Three pembrolizumab responders had their TCRs sequenced. The sample was peripheral blood, taken 76 weeks after starting pembrolizumab. This TCR derives from an adult with mismatch repair-deficient cancer. The V gene is TRBV19, the J gene TRBJ1-2; no clear D. As DNA, the CDR3 is TGTGCCAGTAACCGGGAAAACTATGGCTACACCTTC. It translates to CASNRENYGYTF.